This TCR beta chain is from a study of cytomegalovirus exposure and HLA in healthy donors. Regarding the study as a whole: Data from an earlier analysis indicated that most TCR beta V segments were productive either about 87% or about 30% of the time.

A note on this clone: Its antigen is unidentified.

V lost 6 bases to trimming and J lost 3 bases; unmatched junction nucleotides: 7. The V gene's germline CDR1 is SEHNR and CDR2 FQNEAQ (reference sequence). The CDR3 sequence is 17 residues long. The PCR had 60 Vbeta and 13 Jbeta primers. Measured with immunoSEQ multiplex PCR; TCRdb has only the in-frame clones, and not every one. The data show roughly 260,000 clones, with approximately 84% seen just once and 2% held by the top ten. The source material was PBMCs. The clonotype comes from a woman in her forties in good health and CMV-seropositive. This sequence joins TRBV7-9 and TRBJ2-2; TRBD2 matches at 13 bases. The CDR3, as DNA: TGTGCCAGCAGTCGGACTAGCGGGAGAAGGTACACCGGGGAGCTGTTTTTT. Its protein is CASSRTSGRRYTGELFF.